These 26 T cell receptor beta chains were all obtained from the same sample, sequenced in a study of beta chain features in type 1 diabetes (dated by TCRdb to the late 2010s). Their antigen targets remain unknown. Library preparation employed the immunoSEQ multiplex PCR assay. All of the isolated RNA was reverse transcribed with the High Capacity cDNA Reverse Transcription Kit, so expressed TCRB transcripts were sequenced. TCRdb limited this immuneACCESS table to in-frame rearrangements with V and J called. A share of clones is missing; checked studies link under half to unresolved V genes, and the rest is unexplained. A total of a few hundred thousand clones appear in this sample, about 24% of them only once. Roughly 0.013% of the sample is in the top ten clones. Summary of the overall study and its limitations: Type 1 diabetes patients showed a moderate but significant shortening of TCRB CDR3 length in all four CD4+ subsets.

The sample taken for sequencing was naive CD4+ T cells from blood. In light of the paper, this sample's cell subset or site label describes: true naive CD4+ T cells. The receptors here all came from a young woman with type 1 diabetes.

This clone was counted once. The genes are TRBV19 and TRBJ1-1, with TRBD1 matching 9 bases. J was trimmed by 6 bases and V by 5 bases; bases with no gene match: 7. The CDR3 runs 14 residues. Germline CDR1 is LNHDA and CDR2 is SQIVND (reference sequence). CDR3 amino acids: CASSVTGGFAEAFF. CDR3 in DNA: TGTGCCAGTAGTGTGACAGGGGGATTCGCTGAAGCTTTCTTT. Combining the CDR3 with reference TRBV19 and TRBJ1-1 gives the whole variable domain DGGITQSPKYLFRKEGQNVTLSCEQNLNHDAMYWYRQDPGQGLRLIYYSQIVNDFQKGDIAEGYSVSREKKESFPLTVTSAQKNPTAFYLCASSVTGGFAEAFFGQGTRLTVV.

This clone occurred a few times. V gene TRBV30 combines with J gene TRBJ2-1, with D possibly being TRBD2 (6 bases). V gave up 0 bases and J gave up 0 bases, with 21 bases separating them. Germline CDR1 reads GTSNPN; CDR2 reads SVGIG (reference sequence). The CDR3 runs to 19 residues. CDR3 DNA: TGTGCCTGGAGTGTAAAGGGATGGCGCGGGGAGAGCTCCTACAATGAGCAGTTCTTC. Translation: CAWSVKGWRGESSYNEQFF.

CDR3 coding DNA: TGCAGTGCTTCCGACCGCGGCCAGTTCTTC. Translated, it gives CSASDRGQFF. V usage is TRBV20-1 and J usage is TRBJ2-1; D remains unclear. V was trimmed by 5 bases and J by 13 bases, leaving 12 bases between them. Looked up from germline, CDR1 is DFQATT and CDR2 is SNEGSKA (reference sequence). The CDR3 has 10 amino acids.

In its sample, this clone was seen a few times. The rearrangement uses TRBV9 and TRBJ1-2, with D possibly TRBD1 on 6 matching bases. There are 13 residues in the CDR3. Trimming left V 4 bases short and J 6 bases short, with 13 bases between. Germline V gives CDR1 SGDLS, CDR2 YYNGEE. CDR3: CASSLDRLNGYTF. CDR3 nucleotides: TGTGCCAGCAGCCTTGACAGGTTGAATGGCTACACCTTC.

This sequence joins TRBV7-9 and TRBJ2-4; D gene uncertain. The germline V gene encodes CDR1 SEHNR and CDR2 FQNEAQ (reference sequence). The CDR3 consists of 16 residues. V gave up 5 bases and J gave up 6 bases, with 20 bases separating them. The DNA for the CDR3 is TGTGCCAGCAGCCCCAACTTGGTTCTAGGTGGAAACATTCAGTACTTC. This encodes CASSPNLVLGGNIQYF.

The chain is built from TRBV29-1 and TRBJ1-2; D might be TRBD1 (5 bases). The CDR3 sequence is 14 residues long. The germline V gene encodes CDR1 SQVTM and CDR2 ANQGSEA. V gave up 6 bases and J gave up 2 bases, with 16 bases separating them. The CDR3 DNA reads TGCAGCGTGGGATCGGACACTACGAACTATGGCTACACCTTC. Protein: CSVGSDTTNYGYTF.

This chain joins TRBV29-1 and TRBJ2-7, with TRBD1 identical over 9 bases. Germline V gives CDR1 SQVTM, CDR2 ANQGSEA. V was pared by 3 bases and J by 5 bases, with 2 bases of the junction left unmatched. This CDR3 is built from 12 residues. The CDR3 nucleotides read TGCAGCGTTGAGGACAGGGGCGACGAGCAGTACTTC. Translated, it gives CSVEDRGDEQYF.

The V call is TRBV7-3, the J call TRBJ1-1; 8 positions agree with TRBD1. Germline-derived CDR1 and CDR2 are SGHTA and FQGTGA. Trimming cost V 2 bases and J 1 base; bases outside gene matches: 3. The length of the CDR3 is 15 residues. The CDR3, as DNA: TGTGCCAGCAGCTTATTCGGACAGGGGAACACTGAAGCTTTCTTT. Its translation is CASSLFGQGNTEAFF.

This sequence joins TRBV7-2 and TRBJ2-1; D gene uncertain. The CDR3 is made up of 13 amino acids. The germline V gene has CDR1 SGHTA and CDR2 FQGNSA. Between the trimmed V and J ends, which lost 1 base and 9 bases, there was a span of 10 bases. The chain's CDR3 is CASSLGALREQFF. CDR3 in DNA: TGTGCCAGCAGCTTAGGGGCCCTCCGTGAGCAGTTCTTC.

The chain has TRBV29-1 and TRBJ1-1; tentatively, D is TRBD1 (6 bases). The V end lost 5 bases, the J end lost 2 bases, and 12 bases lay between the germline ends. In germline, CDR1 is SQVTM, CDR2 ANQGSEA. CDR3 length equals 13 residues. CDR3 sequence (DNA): TGCAGCGTTTCACAGGGCCTCAACACTGAAGCTTTCTTT. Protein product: CSVSQGLNTEAFF.

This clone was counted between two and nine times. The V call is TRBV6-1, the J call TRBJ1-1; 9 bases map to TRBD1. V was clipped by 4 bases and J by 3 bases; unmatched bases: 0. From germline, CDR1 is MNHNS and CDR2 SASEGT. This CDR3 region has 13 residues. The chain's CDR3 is CASSGQGDTEAFF. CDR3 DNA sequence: TGTGCCAGCAGTGGACAGGGGGACACTGAAGCTTTCTTT.

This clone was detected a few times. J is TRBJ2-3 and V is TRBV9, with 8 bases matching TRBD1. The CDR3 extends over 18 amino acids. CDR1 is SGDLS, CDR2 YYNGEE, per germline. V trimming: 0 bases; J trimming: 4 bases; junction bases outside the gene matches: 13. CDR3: CASSVVYNWDRRADTQYF. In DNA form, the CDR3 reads TGTGCCAGCAGCGTAGTTTATAACTGGGACAGGAGAGCAGATACGCAGTATTTT.

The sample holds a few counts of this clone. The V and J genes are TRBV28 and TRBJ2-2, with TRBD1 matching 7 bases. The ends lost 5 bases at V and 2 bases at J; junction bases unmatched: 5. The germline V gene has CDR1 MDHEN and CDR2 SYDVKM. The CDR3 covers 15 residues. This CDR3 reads CASSLDRVNTGELFF. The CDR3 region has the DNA TGTGCCAGCAGTCTCGACAGGGTCAACACCGGGGAGCTGTTTTTT. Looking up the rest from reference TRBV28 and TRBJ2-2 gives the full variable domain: DVKVTQSSRYLVKRTGEKVFLECVQDMDHENMFWYRQDPGLGLRLIYFSYDVKMKEKGDIPEGYSVSREKKERFSLILESASTNQTSMYLCASSLDRVNTGELFFGEGSRLTVL.

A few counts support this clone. Here the CDR3 reads CASSLGASAETQYF. The CDR3, as DNA: TGTGCCAGCAGCTTAGGGGCTAGCGCGGAGACCCAGTACTTC. The chain combines TRBV7-2 with TRBJ2-5, with a possible D match to TRBD2 (6 bases). CDR1 and CDR2 (germline): SGHTA, FQGNSA. V lost 1 base and J 5 bases, leaving 11 bases between the germline ends. This CDR3 region has 14 residues.

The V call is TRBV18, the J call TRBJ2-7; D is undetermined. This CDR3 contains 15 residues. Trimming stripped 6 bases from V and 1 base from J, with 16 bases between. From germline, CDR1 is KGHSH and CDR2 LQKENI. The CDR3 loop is CASSLTRRTSYEQYF. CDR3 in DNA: TGTGCCAGCTCCTTAACACGGAGAACTTCCTACGAGCAGTACTTC.

CDR3 sequence reads: CASSPRTGTEAFF. The CDR3 nucleotides read TGTGCCAGCAGCCCAAGGACAGGCACTGAAGCTTTCTTT. The chain carries TRBV7-3 and TRBJ1-1; TRBD1 matches 7 bases. V dropped 5 bases and J dropped 4; count of bases not matched to a gene: 4. This CDR3 spans 13 amino acids. CDR1 is SGHTA and CDR2 is FQGTGA in the germline V gene.

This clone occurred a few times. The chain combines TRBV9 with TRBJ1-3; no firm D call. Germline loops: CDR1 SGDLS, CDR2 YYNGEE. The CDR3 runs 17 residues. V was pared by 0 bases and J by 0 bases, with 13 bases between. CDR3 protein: CASSVAPPGSSGNTIYF. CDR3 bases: TGTGCCAGCAGCGTAGCTCCTCCGGGGAGCTCTGGAAACACCATATATTTT. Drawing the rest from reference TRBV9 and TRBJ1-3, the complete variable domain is DSGVTQTPKHLITATGQRVTLRCSPRSGDLSVYWYQQSLDQGLQFLIQYYNGEERAKGNILERFSAQQFPDLHSELNLSSLELGDSALYFCASSVAPPGSSGNTIYFGEGSWLTVV.

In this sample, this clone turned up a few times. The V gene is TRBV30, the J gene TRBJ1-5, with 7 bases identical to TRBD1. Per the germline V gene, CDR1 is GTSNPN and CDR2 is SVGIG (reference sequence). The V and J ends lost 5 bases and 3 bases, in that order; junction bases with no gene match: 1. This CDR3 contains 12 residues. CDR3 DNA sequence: TGTGCCTGGGACAGGGTCAATCAGCCCCAGCATTTT. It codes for CAWDRVNQPQHF.

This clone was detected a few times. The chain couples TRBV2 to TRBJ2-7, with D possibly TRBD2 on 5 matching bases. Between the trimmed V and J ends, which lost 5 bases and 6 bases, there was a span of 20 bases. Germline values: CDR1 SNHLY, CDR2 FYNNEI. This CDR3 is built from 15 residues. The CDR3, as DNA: TGTGCCAGCAGTTACCCATCCACGGGTGAGGGCGAGCAGTACTTC. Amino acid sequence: CASSYPSTGEGEQYF. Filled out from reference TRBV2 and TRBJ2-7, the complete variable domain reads EPEVTQTPSHQVTQMGQEVILRCVPISNHLYFYWYRQILGQKVEFLVSFYNNEISEKSEIFDDQFSVERPDGSNFTLKIRSTKLEDSAMYFCASSYPSTGEGEQYFGPGTRLTVT.

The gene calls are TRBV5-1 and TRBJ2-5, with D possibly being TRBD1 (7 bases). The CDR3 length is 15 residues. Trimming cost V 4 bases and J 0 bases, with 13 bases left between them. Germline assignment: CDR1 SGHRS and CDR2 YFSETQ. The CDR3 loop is CASSGGGQYQETQYF. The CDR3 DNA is TGCGCCAGCAGCGGAGGGGGCCAGTACCAAGAGACCCAGTACTTC.

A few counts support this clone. The CDR3 nucleotides read TGTGCCAGCAGCGCCACAGCATACAATGAGCAGTTCTTC. Its translation: CASSATAYNEQFF. The V and J genes are TRBV13 and TRBJ2-1; D unclear. The CDR3 extends over 13 amino acids. Trimming pared 5 bases from V and 4 bases from J, leaving 9 bases between. Germline CDR1 and CDR2: PRHDT and FYEKMQ (reference sequence).

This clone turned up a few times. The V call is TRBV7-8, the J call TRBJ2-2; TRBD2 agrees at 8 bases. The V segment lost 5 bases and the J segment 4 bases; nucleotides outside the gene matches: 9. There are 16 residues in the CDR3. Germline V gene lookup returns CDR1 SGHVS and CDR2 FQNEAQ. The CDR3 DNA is TGTGCCAGCAGCCCCACGCGGGGGGCGGGCACCGGGGAGCTGTTTTTT. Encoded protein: CASSPTRGAGTGELFF.

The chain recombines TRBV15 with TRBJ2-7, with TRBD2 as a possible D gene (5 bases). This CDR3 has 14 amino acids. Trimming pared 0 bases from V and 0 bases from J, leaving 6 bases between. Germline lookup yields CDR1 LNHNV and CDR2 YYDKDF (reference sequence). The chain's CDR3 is CATSRESGSYEQYF. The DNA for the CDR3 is TGTGCCACCAGCAGAGAGAGCGGCTCCTACGAGCAGTACTTC.

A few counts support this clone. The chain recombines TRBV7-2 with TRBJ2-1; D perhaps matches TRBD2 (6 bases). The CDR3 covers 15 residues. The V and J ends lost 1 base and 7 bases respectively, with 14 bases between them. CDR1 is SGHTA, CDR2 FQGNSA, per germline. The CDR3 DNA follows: TGTGCCAGCAGCTTAGTTGCGGGATTCTTTAATGAGCAGTTCTTC. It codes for CASSLVAGFFNEQFF.

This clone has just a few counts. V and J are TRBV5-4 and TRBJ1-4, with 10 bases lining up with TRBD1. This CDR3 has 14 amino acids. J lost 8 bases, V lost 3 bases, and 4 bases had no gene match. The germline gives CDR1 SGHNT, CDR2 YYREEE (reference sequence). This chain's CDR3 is CASSSGQGVEKLFF. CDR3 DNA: TGTGCCAGCAGCTCCGGACAGGGGGTGGAAAAACTGTTTTTT.

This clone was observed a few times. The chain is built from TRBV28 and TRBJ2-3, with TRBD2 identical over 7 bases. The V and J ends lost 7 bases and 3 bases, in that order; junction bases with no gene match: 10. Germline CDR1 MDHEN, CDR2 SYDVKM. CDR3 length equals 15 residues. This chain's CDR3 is CASTRGGGRTDTQYF. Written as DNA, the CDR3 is TGTGCCAGCACCCGGGGTGGCGGGAGAACAGATACGCAGTATTTT.